The rows below give T cell receptor beta chains drawn from one sample of a study of T cell responses to AZD1222 COVID-19 vaccine. This table comes from immunoSEQ multiplex PCR, and its TCRdb copy is limited to in-frame clones, with some not included. Of around 180,000 clones in the sample, roughly 94% were seen once. This sample comprised peripheral blood, obtained 28 days after the second AZD1222 dose. The receptors stem from an adult who received the AZD1222 COVID-19 vaccine. Each CDR3 is given with its conserved first and last residue. Fields, in order: J gene, D gene, V gene, clone size, CDR3 length, CDR3 protein, CDR3 DNA. D genes are given only for firm matches. Clone size is shown for a subset of rows, as once, few, many or a class of expanded clone.

TRBJ2-1 . TRBV27 . 15 CASSSSGTRNNEQFF TGTGCCAGCAGTTCTTCCGGGACGAGAAACAATGAGCAGTTCTTC
TRBJ2-3 . TRBV4-3 . 13 CASSQERRDTQYF TGCGCCAGCAGCCAAGAACGGAGAGATACGCAGTATTTT
TRBJ1-1 . TRBV27 . 14 CASKARHRGTEAFF TGTGCCAGCAAGGCCAGGCACCGAGGAACTGAAGCTTTCTTT
TRBJ2-7 . TRBV6-5 . 14 CASSSGARSYEQYF TGTGCCAGCAGTTCAGGAGCTCGCTCCTACGAGCAGTACTTC
TRBJ1-5 . TRBV30 once 13 CAWSTGYNQPQHF TGTGCCTGGAGTACAGGGTACAATCAGCCCCAGCATTTT
TRBJ2-1 TRBD2 TRBV3-1/TRBV3-2 . 15 CASSHSGGNYNEQFF TGTGCCAGCAGCCACAGCGGGGGGAACTACAATGAGCAGTTCTTC
TRBJ1-1 . TRBV18 . 15 CASSPRTMGRTEAFF TGTGCCAGCTCACCCCGGACGATGGGGAGGACTGAAGCTTTCTTT
TRBJ2-7 . TRBV7-6 once 17 CASSPSGGGQRSYEQYF TGTGCCAGCAGCCCCTCGGGTGGGGGGCAGAGGTCCTACGAGCAGTACTTC
TRBJ2-7 . TRBV27 . 14 CASSQVRLSYEQYF TGTGCCAGCAGTCAAGTACGGTTAAGCTACGAGCAGTACTTC
TRBJ2-2 TRBD2 TRBV15 . 19 CATSSPGLAGEVPTGELFF TGTGCCACCAGCAGTCCGGGACTAGCGGGAGAAGTACCCACCGGGGAGCTGTTTTTT
TRBJ1-1 . TRBV21-1 . 14 CASSRRAGSTEAFF TGTGCCAGCAGCCGGAGGGCAGGGAGCACTGAAGCTTTCTTT
TRBJ2-5 . TRBV6-5 . 10 CASRQPGQYF TGTGCCAGCAGGCAACCGGGACAGTACTTC
TRBJ2-7 . TRBV13 . 16 CASSLRRRVQAHEQYF TGTGCCAGCAGCTTAAGGCGTCGGGTACAGGCCCACGAGCAGTACTTC
TRBJ1-1 TRBD1 TRBV2 . 14 CASSVGTGNTEAFF TGTGCCAGCAGTGTCGGGACAGGGAACACTGAAGCTTTCTTT
TRBJ1-1 TRBD1 TRBV15 . 16 CATSRDRDRGNTEAFF TGTGCCACCAGCAGAGATCGCGACAGGGGGAACACTGAAGCTTTCTTT
TRBJ2-5 . TRBV5-4 . 14 CASSFGYLQETQYF TGTGCCAGCAGCTTTGGCTACCTTCAAGAGACCCAGTACTTC
TRBJ1-2 . TRBV3-1/TRBV3-2 . 13 CASSPRGGRGYTF TGTGCCAGCAGCCCCCGGGGGGGTAGAGGCTACACCTTC
TRBJ2-5 . TRBV12-3/TRBV12-4 . 13 CASSLWGIQTQYF TGTGCCAGCAGTTTATGGGGGATTCAGACCCAGTACTTC
TRBJ1-4 . TRBV28 . 15 CASSSGGGLWEKLFF TGTGCCAGCTCCTCGGGAGGGGGGCTTTGGGAAAAACTGTTTTTT
TRBJ2-7 TRBD2 TRBV4-1 . 15 CASSQEVSGSYEQYF TGCGCCAGCAGCCAAGAGGTTAGCGGGAGTTACGAGCAGTACTTC
TRBJ1-1 TRBD1 TRBV28 . 16 CASSTPWGQGDTEAFF TGTGCCAGCAGTACTCCATGGGGGCAGGGGGACACTGAAGCTTTCTTT
TRBJ1-1 TRBD1 TRBV19 . 14 CASSISPTGRGAFF TGTGCCAGTAGTATTTCCCCGACAGGGCGGGGAGCTTTCTTT
TRBJ2-2 . TRBV4-1 . 16 CASSQGPGRNTGELFF TGCGCCAGCAGCCAAGGTCCGGGTAGGAACACCGGGGAGCTGTTTTTT
TRBJ1-2 . TRBV19 . 15 CASSTEQGSNYGYTF TGTGCCAGTAGTACCGAACAGGGATCTAACTATGGCTACACCTTC
TRBJ1-3 . TRBV4-1 . 18 CASSQDFTGALSGNTIYF TGCGCCAGCAGCCAAGATTTTACCGGGGCCCTCTCTGGAAACACCATATATTTT
TRBJ2-3 TRBD1 TRBV5-4 few 16 CASTRQGWGQADTQYF TGTGCCAGCACCCGACAGGGATGGGGTCAAGCAGATACGCAGTATTTT
TRBJ2-6 . TRBV3-1/TRBV3-2 . 14 CASSLISGANVLTF TGTGCCAGCAGCCTAATCTCTGGGGCCAACGTCCTGACTTTC
TRBJ2-1 . TRBV24-1 . 16 CATSDGSRGRVQEQFF TGTGCCACCAGTGATGGCTCGCGAGGGCGCGTTCAGGAGCAGTTCTTC
TRBJ1-2 . TRBV28 . 13 CASSFYRVYGYTF TGTGCCAGCAGTTTCTACAGGGTGTATGGCTACACCTTC
TRBJ1-3 . TRBV4-3 . 16 CASSQDTTGPGNTIYF TGCGCCAGCAGCCAAGATACCACAGGGCCTGGAAACACCATATATTTT
TRBJ1-5 TRBD1 TRBV18 . 17 CASSPGTVRYSNQPQHF TGTGCCAGCTCACCAGGGACAGTGAGATATAGCAATCAGCCCCAGCATTTT
TRBJ1-2 . TRBV6-1 . 16 CASSEGYRAANYGYTF TGTGCCAGCAGTGAAGGGTATCGGGCGGCTAACTATGGCTACACCTTC
TRBJ1-4 . TRBV4-1 . 16 CASSQDRRALNEKLFF TGCGCCAGCAGCCAAGACCGCCGGGCCTTGAATGAAAAACTGTTTTTT
TRBJ1-2 . TRBV5-5 once 16 CASSGWDSYYRYGYTF TGTGCCAGCAGCGGATGGGACTCTTATTATCGGTATGGCTACACCTTC
TRBJ1-2 TRBD1 TRBV5-1 . 15 CASTETGVDNYGYTF TGCGCCAGCACAGAGACAGGGGTAGATAACTATGGCTACACCTTC
TRBJ1-3 . TRBV10-1 . 13 CASSGGNGNTIYF TGCGCCAGCAGTGGCGGGAATGGAAACACCATATATTTT
TRBJ1-1 TRBD1 TRBV10-3 . 16 CAIRGQVLGAGTEAFF TGTGCCATCAGGGGACAGGTATTGGGTGCTGGAACTGAAGCTTTCTTT
TRBJ1-3 . TRBV10-3 . 14 CAISKWTEGNTIYF TGTGCCATCAGTAAATGGACGGAAGGAAACACCATATATTTT
TRBJ2-3 . TRBV11-3 . 14 CASSWQANTDTQYF TGTGCCAGCAGCTGGCAGGCGAACACAGATACGCAGTATTTT
TRBJ1-1 . TRBV2 . 15 CASSYPRWVKTEAFF TGTGCCAGCAGCTACCCCAGGTGGGTAAAGACTGAAGCTTTCTTT
TRBJ2-5 TRBD1 TRBV5-1 once 18 CASSLSTGGQGLRETQYF TGCGCCAGCAGCTTGTCTACAGGGGGGCAGGGGCTTCGAGAGACCCAGTACTTC
TRBJ2-3 TRBD1 TRBV7-2 . 17 CASSLTPTGGSTDTQYF TGTGCCAGCAGCTTAACGCCAACAGGGGGCTCCACAGATACGCAGTATTTT
TRBJ2-5 . TRBV24-1 . 14 CATSAPTAGETQYF TGTGCCACCAGTGCCCCGACGGCCGGAGAGACCCAGTACTTC